Here is one TCR beta chain with its context. Source study methods: Scientists estimated how many nucleated cells there were by amplifying reference gene primers. Using immunoSEQ multiplex PCR, the repertoire was profiled, and TCRdb retains in-frame clones only, with some absent. D and trimming were read from the DNA, whereas the V and J calls and clone size are those reported in that table. The sample carries around 100,000 clones, 75% to 90% recorded once. The data derive from a study of blood T cell repertoires in COVID-19. At the level of the study: The samples span acute and convalescent COVID-19 from the United States, Italy and Spain. In each case, the material was cDNA or gDNA derived from T cells, B-cell-depleted T cells, or PBMCs.

Deletions cut 6 bases from V and 4 bases from J, with 12 bases between. The germline CDR1 and CDR2 sequences are LGHDT and YNNKEL (reference sequence). This CDR3 is built from 13 residues. Material for sequencing was peripheral blood. The clonotype comes from a woman aged 50 to 60 with acute or convalescent COVID-19. V usage is TRBV3-1 (or the pseudogene TRBV3-2) and J usage is TRBJ1-1, with D tentatively TRBD1 (5 bases). The CDR3 DNA reads as TGTGCCAGCAGACGCGGGGGAGGCACTGAAGCTTTCTTT. It codes for CASRRGGGTEAFF.